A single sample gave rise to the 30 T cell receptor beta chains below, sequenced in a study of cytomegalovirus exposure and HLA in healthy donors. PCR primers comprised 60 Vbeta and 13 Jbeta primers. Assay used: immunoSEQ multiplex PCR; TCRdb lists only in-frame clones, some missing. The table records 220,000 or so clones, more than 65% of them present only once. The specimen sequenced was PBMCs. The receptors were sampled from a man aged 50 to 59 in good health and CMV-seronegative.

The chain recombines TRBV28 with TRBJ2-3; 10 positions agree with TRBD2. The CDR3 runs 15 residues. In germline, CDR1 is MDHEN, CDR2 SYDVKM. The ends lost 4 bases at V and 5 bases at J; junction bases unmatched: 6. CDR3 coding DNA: TGTGCCAGCAGTTCCTCTAGCGGGAGAAGAGATACGCAGTATTTT. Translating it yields CASSSSSGRRDTQYF.

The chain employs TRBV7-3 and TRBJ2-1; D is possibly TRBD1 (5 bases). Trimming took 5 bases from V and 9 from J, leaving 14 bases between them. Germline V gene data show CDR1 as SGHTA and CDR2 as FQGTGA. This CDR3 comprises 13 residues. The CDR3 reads CASSLQGQGEQFF. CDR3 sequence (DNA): TGTGCCAGCAGCCTCCAGGGTCAGGGTGAGCAGTTCTTC. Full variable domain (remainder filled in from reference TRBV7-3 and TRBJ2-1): GAGVSQTPSNKVTEKGKYVELRCDPISGHTALYWYRQSLGQGPEFLIYFQGTGAADDSGLPNDRFFAVRPEGSVSTLKIQRTERGDSAVYLCASSLQGQGEQFFGPGTRLTVL.

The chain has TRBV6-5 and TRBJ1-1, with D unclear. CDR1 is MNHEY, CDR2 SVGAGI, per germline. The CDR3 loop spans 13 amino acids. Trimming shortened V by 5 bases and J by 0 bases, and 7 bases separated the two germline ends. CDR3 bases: TGTGCCAGCAGTCCTGCGATGAACACTGAAGCTTTCTTT. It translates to CASSPAMNTEAFF.

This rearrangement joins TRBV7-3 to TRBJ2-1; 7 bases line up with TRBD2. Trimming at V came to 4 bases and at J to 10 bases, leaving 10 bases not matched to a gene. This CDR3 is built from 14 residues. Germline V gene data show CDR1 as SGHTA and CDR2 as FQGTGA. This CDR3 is CASSSLASGEEQFF. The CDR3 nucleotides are TGTGCCAGCAGCTCCCTTGCGAGCGGGGAAGAGCAGTTCTTC.

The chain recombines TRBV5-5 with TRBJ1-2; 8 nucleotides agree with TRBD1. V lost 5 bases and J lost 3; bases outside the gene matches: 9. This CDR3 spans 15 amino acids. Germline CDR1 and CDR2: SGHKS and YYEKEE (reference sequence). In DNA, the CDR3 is TGTGCCAGCAGTTTCAACCCAGGGGGCGACTATGGCTACACCTTC. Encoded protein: CASSFNPGGDYGYTF.

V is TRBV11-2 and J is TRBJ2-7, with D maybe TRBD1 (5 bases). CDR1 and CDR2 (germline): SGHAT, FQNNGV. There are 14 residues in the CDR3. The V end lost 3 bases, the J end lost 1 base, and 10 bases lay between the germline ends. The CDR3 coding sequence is TGTGCCAGCAGCTTGGGGCAGCCGTCCTACGAGCAGTACTTC. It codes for CASSLGQPSYEQYF.

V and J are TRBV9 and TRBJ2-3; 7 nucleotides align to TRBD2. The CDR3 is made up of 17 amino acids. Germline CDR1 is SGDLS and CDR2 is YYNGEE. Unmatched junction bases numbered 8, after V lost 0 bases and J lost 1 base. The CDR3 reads CASSVGLSGLRTDTQYF. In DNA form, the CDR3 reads TGTGCCAGCAGCGTAGGACTTAGCGGGTTGCGCACAGATACGCAGTATTTT.

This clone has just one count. CDR3: CASSWGQGQETQYF. The CDR3 region has the DNA TGTGCCAGCAGTTGGGGACAGGGCCAAGAGACCCAGTACTTC. The chain employs TRBV6-5 and TRBJ2-5, with TRBD1 matching over 9 bases. V shed 4 bases, J shed 1 base, and the junction held 1 base outside the gene matches. CDR1 and CDR2 (germline): MNHEY, SVGAGI. This CDR3 region has 14 residues.

This CDR3 is CASSRTGGAGELFF. CDR3 in DNA: TGTGCCAGCAGCCGGACGGGAGGGGCCGGGGAGCTGTTTTTT. The rearrangement joins TRBV5-5 to TRBJ2-2; 8 bases line up with TRBD2. The CDR3 is made up of 14 amino acids. V gave up 4 bases and J gave up 6 bases; unmatched junction bases: 5. Germline CDR1 reads SGHKS; CDR2 reads YYEKEE (reference sequence).

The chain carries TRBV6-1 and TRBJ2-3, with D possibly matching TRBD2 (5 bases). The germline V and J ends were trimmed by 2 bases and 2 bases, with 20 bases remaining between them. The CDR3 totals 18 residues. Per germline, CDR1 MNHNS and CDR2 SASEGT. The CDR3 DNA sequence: TGTGCCAGCAGTGAATTCAGGACGGGAAAATGGGTCACAGATACGCAGTATTTT. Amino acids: CASSEFRTGKWVTDTQYF.

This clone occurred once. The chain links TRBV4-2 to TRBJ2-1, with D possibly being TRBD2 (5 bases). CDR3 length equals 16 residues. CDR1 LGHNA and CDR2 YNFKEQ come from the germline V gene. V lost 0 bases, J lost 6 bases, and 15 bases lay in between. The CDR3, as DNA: TGTGCCAGCAGCCAAGACCCAGCGGAGGCGCCCAATGAGCAGTTCTTC. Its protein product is CASSQDPAEAPNEQFF.

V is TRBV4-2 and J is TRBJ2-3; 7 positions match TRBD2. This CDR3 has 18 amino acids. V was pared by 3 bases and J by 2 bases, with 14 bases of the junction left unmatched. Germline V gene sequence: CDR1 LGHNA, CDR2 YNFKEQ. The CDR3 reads CASSHSLGEAGFTDTQYF. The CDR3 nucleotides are TGTGCCAGCAGCCATTCCCTAGGGGAAGCGGGGTTCACAGATACGCAGTATTTT.

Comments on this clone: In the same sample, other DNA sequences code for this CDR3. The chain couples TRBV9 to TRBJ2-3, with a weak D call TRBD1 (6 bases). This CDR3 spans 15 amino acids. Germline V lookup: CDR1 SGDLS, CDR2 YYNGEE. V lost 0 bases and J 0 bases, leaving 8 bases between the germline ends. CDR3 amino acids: CASSVGGLSTDTQYF. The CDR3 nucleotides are TGTGCCAGCAGCGTAGGGGGGCTCAGCACAGATACGCAGTATTTT.

The CDR3 sequence: CASSQEISSPYNEQFF. In nucleotides, the CDR3 is TGCGCCAGCAGCCAAGAAATATCGAGCCCCTACAATGAGCAGTTCTTC. The chain recombines TRBV4-1 with TRBJ2-1; D uncertain. CDR3 length: 16 residues. The V end was cut by 0 bases, the J end by 2 bases, with 11 bases between. Germline-derived CDR1 and CDR2 are MGHRA and YSYEKL.

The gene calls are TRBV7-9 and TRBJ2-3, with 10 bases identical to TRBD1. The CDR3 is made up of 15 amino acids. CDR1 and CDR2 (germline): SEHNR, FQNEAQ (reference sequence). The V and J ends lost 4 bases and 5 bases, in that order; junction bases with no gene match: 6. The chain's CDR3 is CASSSTTGGKDTQYF. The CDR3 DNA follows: TGTGCCAGCAGCTCAACGACAGGGGGCAAAGATACGCAGTATTTT.

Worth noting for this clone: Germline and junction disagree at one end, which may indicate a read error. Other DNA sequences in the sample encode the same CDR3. The CDR3 here is CAYSSDTEAFF. The CDR3 DNA reads as TGTGCCTATTCATCGGACACCGAAGCTTTCTTT. The chain employs TRBV30 and TRBJ1-1; TRBD1 is a possible D gene (5 bases). The CDR3 totals 11 residues. Germline CDR1 and CDR2: GTSNPN and SVGIG (reference sequence).

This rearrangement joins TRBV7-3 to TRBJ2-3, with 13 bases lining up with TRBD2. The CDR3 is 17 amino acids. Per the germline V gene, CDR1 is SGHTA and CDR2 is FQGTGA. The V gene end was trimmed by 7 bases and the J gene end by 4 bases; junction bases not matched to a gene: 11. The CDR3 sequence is CASTPIGLAGVADTQYF. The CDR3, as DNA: TGTGCCAGCACCCCGATCGGACTAGCGGGAGTAGCAGATACGCAGTATTTT.

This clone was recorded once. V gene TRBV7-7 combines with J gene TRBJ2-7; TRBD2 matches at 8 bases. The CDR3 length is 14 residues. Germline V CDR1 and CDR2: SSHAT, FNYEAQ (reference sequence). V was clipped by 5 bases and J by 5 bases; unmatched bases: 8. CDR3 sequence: CASSPDSGRDEQYF. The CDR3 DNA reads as TGTGCCAGCAGCCCAGACAGCGGGAGAGACGAGCAGTACTTC. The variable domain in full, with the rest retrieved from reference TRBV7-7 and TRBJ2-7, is GAGVSQSPRYKVTKRGQDVTLRCDPISSHATLYWYQQALGQGPEFLTYFNYEAQPDKSGLPSDRFSAERPEGSISTLTIQRTEQRDSAMYRCASSPDSGRDEQYFGPGTRLTVT.

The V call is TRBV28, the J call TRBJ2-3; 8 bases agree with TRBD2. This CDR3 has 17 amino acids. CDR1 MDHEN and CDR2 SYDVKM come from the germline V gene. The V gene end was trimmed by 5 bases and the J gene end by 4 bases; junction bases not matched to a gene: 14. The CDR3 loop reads CASSRPLGAGDADTQYF. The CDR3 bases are TGTGCCAGCAGTCGGCCGCTAGGAGCGGGAGACGCAGATACGCAGTATTTT.

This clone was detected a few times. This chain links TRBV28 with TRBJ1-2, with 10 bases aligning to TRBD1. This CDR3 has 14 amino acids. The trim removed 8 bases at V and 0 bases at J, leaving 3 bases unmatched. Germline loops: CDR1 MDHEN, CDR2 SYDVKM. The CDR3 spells CASRGQGANYGYTF. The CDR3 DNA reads TGTGCCAGCCGCGGACAGGGGGCTAACTATGGCTACACCTTC.

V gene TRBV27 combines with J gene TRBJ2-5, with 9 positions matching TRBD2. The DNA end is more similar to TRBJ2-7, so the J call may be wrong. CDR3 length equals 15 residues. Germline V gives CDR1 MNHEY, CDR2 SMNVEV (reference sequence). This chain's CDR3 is CASSSIAGDYNEQYF. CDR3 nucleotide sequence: TGTGCCAGCAGTTCCATAGCGGGAGACTACAACGAGCAGTACTTC.

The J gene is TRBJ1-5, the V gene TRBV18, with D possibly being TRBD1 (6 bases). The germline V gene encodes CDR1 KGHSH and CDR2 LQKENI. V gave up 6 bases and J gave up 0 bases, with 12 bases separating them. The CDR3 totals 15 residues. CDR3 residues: CASSPDSNSNQPQHF. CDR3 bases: TGTGCCAGCTCTCCGGACAGTAATAGCAATCAGCCCCAGCATTTT.

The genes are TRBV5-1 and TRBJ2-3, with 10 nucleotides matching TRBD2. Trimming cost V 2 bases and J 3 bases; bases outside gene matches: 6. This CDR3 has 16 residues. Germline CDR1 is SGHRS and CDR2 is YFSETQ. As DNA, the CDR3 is TGCGCCAGCAGCTTCTACATAGCGGGAGGAACAGATACGCAGTATTTT. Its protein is CASSFYIAGGTDTQYF.

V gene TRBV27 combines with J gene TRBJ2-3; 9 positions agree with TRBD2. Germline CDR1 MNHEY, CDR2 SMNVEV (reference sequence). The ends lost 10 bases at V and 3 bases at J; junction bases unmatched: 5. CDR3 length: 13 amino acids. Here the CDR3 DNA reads TGTGCCACCCAGGGACTAGCTACAGATACGCAGTATTTT. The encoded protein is CATQGLATDTQYF.

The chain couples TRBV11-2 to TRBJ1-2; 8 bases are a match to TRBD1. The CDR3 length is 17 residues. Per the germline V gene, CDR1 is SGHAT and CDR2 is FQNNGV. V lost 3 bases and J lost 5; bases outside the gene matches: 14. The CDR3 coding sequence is TGTGCCAGCAGCTTTCCAACGAATGGGACAGGACCATATGGCTACACCTTC. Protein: CASSFPTNGTGPYGYTF.

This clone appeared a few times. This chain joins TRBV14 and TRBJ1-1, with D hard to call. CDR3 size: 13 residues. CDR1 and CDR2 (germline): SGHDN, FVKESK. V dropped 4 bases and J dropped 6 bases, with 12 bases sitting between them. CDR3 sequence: CASSPHMIAEAFF. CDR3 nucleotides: TGTGCCAGCAGCCCGCACATGATCGCTGAAGCTTTCTTT. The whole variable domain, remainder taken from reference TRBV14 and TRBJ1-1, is EAGVTQFPSHSVIEKGQTVTLRCDPISGHDNLYWYRRVMGKEIKFLLHFVKESKQDESGMPNNRFLAERTGGTYSTLKVQPAELEDSGVYFCASSPHMIAEAFFGQGTRLTVV.

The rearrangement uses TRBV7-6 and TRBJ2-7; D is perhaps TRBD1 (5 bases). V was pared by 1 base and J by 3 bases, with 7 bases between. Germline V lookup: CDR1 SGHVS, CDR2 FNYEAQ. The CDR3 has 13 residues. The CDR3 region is CASSLGTLYEQYF. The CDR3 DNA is TGTGCCAGCAGCTTAGGGACACTCTACGAGCAGTACTTC.

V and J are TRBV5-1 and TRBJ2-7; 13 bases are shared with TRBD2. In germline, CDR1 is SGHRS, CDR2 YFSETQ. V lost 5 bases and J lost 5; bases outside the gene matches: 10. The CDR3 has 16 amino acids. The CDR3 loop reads CASSKGTSGIFDEQYF. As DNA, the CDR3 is TGCGCCAGCAGTAAGGGGACTAGCGGGATTTTCGACGAGCAGTACTTC.

The CDR3 bases are TGCGCCAGCAGTGAGTCCCGTACAGGTTCCCACTGGGGAGAGACCCAGTACTTC. Its translation: CASSESRTGSHWGETQYF. The chain employs TRBV10-1 and TRBJ2-5; D perhaps matches TRBD1 (5 bases). This CDR3 has 18 residues. Germline CDR1 reads WNHNN; CDR2 reads SYGVQD (reference sequence). V lost 0 bases, J lost 4 bases, and 21 bases lay in between.

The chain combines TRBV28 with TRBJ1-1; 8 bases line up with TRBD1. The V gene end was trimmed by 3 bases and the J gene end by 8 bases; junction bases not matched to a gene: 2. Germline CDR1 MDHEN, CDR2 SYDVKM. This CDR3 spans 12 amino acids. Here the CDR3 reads CASSFGTGEAFF. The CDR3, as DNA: TGTGCCAGCAGTTTCGGGACAGGAGAAGCTTTCTTT.